One sample yielded the 16 T cell receptor beta chains listed below, sequenced in a study of immune characterization of retroperitoneal liposarcoma. TCRdb redid the calling of the PCR reads with MiXCR, one entry per CDR3 protein. The sample includes about 12,000 distinct CDR3 sequences, 47% of them seen just once. Source material: tumor tissue. These receptor sequences come from a female donor with retroperitoneal liposarcoma.

This sequence joins TRBV6-1 and TRBJ1-2; 8 positions match TRBD1. This CDR3 has 14 residues. V shed 1 base, J shed 7 bases, and the junction held 5 bases outside the gene matches. Germline CDR1 and CDR2: MNHNS and SASEGT. CDR3: CASSEVQGEVGYTF. CDR3 nucleotides: TGTGCCAGCAGTGAAGTACAGGGGGAGGTTGGCTACACCTTC.

In nucleotides, the CDR3 is TGTGCCAGCAGTTCGGTCGGAAATCAGTACTTC. Amino acid sequence: CASSSVGNQYF. J is TRBJ2-3 and V is TRBV6-6; D is ambiguous. Gene TRBJ2-4 matches the end of the DNA better, so the J call may be wrong. CDR1 and CDR2 from the germline V gene are MNHNY and SVGAGI (reference sequence). The CDR3 contains 11 residues.

This clonotype is categorized as medium-sized. The chain combines TRBV25-1 with TRBJ2-7; D is possibly TRBD1 (5 bases). The CDR3 has 16 residues. Germline V gives CDR1 MGHDK, CDR2 SYGVNS. V gave up 1 base and J gave up 0 bases, with 13 bases separating them. The CDR3 DNA reads TGTGCCAGCAGTGAATTTGGGCAGGGCAGCTCCTACGAGCAGTACTTC. Translation: CASSEFGQGSSYEQYF.

This clonotype is judged large. The chain uses TRBV7-2 and TRBJ2-1; 7 nucleotides line up with TRBD1. The germline gives CDR1 SGHTA, CDR2 FQGNSA. V dropped 5 bases and J dropped 10; count of bases not matched to a gene: 11. The CDR3 runs to 14 residues. CDR3: CASSSRQGSHEQFF. The CDR3 nucleotides are TGTGCCAGCAGCAGTAGACAGGGCTCCCACGAGCAGTTCTTC.

CDR3: CASSYGTGIQETQYF. CDR3 sequence (DNA): TGTGCCAGCAGTTACGGGACAGGGATACAAGAGACCCAGTACTTC. V and J are TRBV6-1 and TRBJ2-5, with 9 bases identical to TRBD1. Trimming at V came to 5 bases and at J to 2 bases, leaving 6 bases not matched to a gene. Germline V gene lookup returns CDR1 MNHNS and CDR2 SASEGT. This CDR3 region has 15 residues.

This rearrangement joins TRBV7-2 to TRBJ1-1, with D unresolved. V was pared by 3 bases and J by 6 bases, with 5 bases between. Germline loops: CDR1 SGHTA, CDR2 FQGNSA. The CDR3 is 11 amino acids. CDR3 coding DNA: TGTGCCAGCAGCTTGAGGGCTGAAGCTTTCTTT. Protein: CASSLRAEAFF.

This rearrangement joins TRBV4-1 to TRBJ2-3; maybe TRBD1 (6 bases). The CDR3 consists of 14 residues. Between the trimmed V and J ends, which lost 1 base and 7 bases, there was a span of 12 bases. Germline V lookup: CDR1 MGHRA, CDR2 YSYEKL. CDR3 nucleotide sequence: TGCGCCAGCAGCCAAGCCCCTGACAGGAATACGCAGTATTTT. It specifies CASSQAPDRNTQYF.

This clonotype appeared many times. This chain joins TRBV6-1 and TRBJ2-5; 7 nucleotides align to TRBD1. V lost 6 bases and J lost 3; bases outside the gene matches: 13. The CDR3 runs 16 residues. Germline V CDR1 and CDR2: MNHNS, SASEGT. CDR3 residues: CASRRVGQAGKETQYF. For the CDR3, the DNA is TGTGCCAGCAGAAGGGTAGGACAGGCGGGTAAAGAGACCCAGTACTTC.

The V gene is TRBV6-1, the J gene TRBJ2-3; tentative D call: TRBD2 (5 bases). This CDR3 spans 14 amino acids. The V gene lost 1 base and the J gene lost 4 bases, with 9 bases spanning the gap. Looked up from germline, CDR1 is MNHNS and CDR2 is SASEGT. CDR3 loop: CASSEGPEADTQYF. The CDR3 coding sequence is TGTGCCAGCAGTGAAGGCCCGGAGGCAGATACGCAGTATTTT.

This clonotype was counted many times. This chain connects TRBV7-6 to TRBJ2-1; perhaps TRBD2 as D (5 bases). Germline loops: CDR1 SGHVS, CDR2 FNYEAQ. The V and J ends lost 5 bases and 10 bases respectively, with 21 bases between them. This CDR3 is built from 15 residues. As DNA, the CDR3 is TGTGCCAGCAGCCCCACCTCTCCCGGGCCTAGCGAGCAGTTCTTC. Protein: CASSPTSPGPSEQFF.

Judged by abundance, this clonotype is medium-sized. The chain employs TRBV7-2 and TRBJ2-1, with 12 bases that match TRBD2. This CDR3 has 17 amino acids. Trimming took 1 base from V and 6 from J; bases not matched to a gene: 7. Germline V gene sequence: CDR1 SGHTA, CDR2 FQGNSA. CDR3 residues: CASSLGNLAGGPNEQFF. The CDR3 nucleotides are TGTGCCAGCAGCTTAGGGAACCTAGCGGGGGGGCCCAATGAGCAGTTCTTC.

This rearrangement joins TRBV12-5 to TRBJ2-1, with TRBD1 identical over 9 bases. With 6 bases clipped from V and 13 bases from J, the junction kept 19 bases outside the gene matches. The CDR3 is made up of 16 amino acids. Germline V gives CDR1 LGHNT, CDR2 FRNRAP. In DNA form, the CDR3 reads TGTGCTAGTGGGCCCGGGACAGGGACAATCAGAGAGACCCAGTTCTTC. As protein: CASGPGTGTIRETQFF. The variable domain in full, completed from reference TRBV12-5 and TRBJ2-1, reads DARVTQTPRHKVTEMGQEVTMRCQPILGHNTVFWYRQTMMQGLELLAYFRNRAPLDDSGMPKDRFSAEMPDATLATLKIQPSEPRDSAVYFCASGPGTGTIRETQFFGPGTRLTVL.

The chain uses TRBV6-6 and TRBJ2-1; a possible D gene is TRBD2 (6 bases). The J call may not be correct, given that the DNA end is closer to TRBJ2-5. The CDR3 totals 13 residues. From germline, CDR1 is MNHNY and CDR2 SVGAGI (reference sequence). The CDR3 region is CASWDSVGETQYF. CDR3 nucleotide sequence: TGTGCCAGCTGGGACTCCGTGGGAGAGACCCAGTACTTC.

This clonotype was counted a few times. The chain recombines TRBV11-2 with TRBJ2-5, with 15 bases that match TRBD2. V dropped 5 bases and J dropped 2; count of bases not matched to a gene: 3. Germline CDR1 and CDR2: SGHAT and FQNNGV. CDR3 length equals 16 residues. The DNA for the CDR3 is TGTGCCAGCAGCCCGGGACTAGCGGGAGGACAAGAGACCCAGTACTTC. Translating it yields CASSPGLAGGQETQYF.

The rearrangement links TRBV6-6 to TRBJ1-5; D perhaps matches TRBD1 (5 bases). CDR1 MNHNY and CDR2 SVGAGI come from the germline V gene (reference sequence). The CDR3 extends over 12 amino acids. V was shortened by 6 bases and J by 11 bases, with 14 bases between the two germline ends. This CDR3 reads CASSPPRGTQHF. For the CDR3, the DNA is TGTGCCAGCAGCCCCCCCCGGGGGACCCAGCATTTT.

This chain joins TRBV6-1 and TRBJ2-1; D not resolved. Germline CDR1 is MNHNS and CDR2 is SASEGT. The germline V and J ends were trimmed by 7 bases and 0 bases, with 13 bases remaining between them. This CDR3 region has 15 residues. CDR3 region: CASTRWFSSYNEQFF. CDR3 DNA sequence: TGTGCCAGCACCCGATGGTTTAGCTCCTACAATGAGCAGTTCTTC.